The following is a TCR beta chain sequence with its context. This sample was taken from a study of HIV-infected patients and healthy controls. The CDR3 is made up of 15 amino acids. The germline V gene encodes CDR1 SGHDT and CDR2 YYEEEE. Trimming took 0 bases from V and 4 from J, leaving 12 bases between them. All unsorted peripheral T cells were captured because whole blood was used without fractionation. Exclusions covered tumors, febrile or AIDS-related illness, and hepatitis B or C coinfection. About 550 ng RNA was reverse transcribed with alpha and beta constant-region primers. Alpha and beta chain libraries were made separately by chain-specific third strand synthesis with multiplexing indices. A single primer pair per chain amplified all rearrangements, with per-molecule barcodes. A single record per CDR3 protein comes from TCRdb applying MiXCR to the 5' RACE reads. The repertoire has 9,000 to 13,000 distinct CDR3 sequences, about 5.2% of them found once; the top ten carry more than 14%.

The sequence was obtained from an adult with HIV infection. Sample: blood, taken before antiretroviral therapy. The V gene is TRBV5-6, the J gene TRBJ2-3; D is tentatively TRBD1 or TRBD2 (6 bases each). CDR3 sequence (DNA): TGTGCCAGCAGCTTGGGGGGGGCGCCCGCAGATACGCAGTATTTT. Protein product: CASSLGGAPADTQYF.